What follows is one T cell receptor (beta chain) and its context. It was with 60 Vbeta and 13 Jbeta primers that the PCR ran. Repertoires were generated with immunoSEQ multiplex PCR, while TCRdb's copy carries only in-frame clones and drops some. The data contain around 150,000 clones, more than 75% of them singletons. These data belong to a study of cytomegalovirus exposure and HLA in healthy donors. This CDR3 has 14 residues. With 7 bases clipped from V and 4 bases from J, the junction kept 7 bases outside the gene matches. The germline gives CDR1 SGDLS, CDR2 YYNGEE. The TCR originated in a young man in good health and CMV-seropositive. The sequencing input was PBMCs. This chain links TRBV9 with TRBJ2-2; 7 bases align to TRBD2. This CDR3 is CASSGGGGTGELFF. CDR3 DNA: TGTGCCAGCTCTGGCGGGGGAGGCACCGGGGAGCTGTTTTTT.